This passage covers 6 T cell receptor beta chains from one sample sequenced in a study of tumor-infiltrating lymphocytes in primary liver carcinoma. Investigators took RNA and DNA out together from 20-30 mg of unsorted bulk tissue. TCR beta cDNA was reverse-transcribed from approximately 0.45 ug of total RNA. The reaction used a constant-region primer and ProtoScript II reverse transcriptase. Three nested multiplex PCR rounds, a slightly modified ARM-PCR, produced the libraries for TCR beta. A C-beta reverse primer was combined with TRBV1-TRBV30 forward primers in the first two PCR rounds, and each round had approximately 9 cycles. Each CDR3 protein is one row after TCRdb ran MiXCR on the multiplex PCR reads. Of roughly 30,000 distinct CDR3 sequences listed, 75% to 85% are singletons. The sample was liver tumor tissue from sampling region 5. The subset is: tumor region T5, tumor centre. The origin of the receptors is a middle-aged man with primary liver carcinoma and hepatitis B virus infection.

This chain joins TRBV10-3 and TRBJ2-7, with 16 positions matching TRBD2. The CDR3 loop spans 19 amino acids. CDR1 is ENHRY, CDR2 SYGVKD, per germline. Trimming cost V 9 bases and J 1 base; bases outside gene matches: 15. The CDR3, as DNA: TGTGCCATTACCAAACAATCGGGACTAGCGGGAGGGTTATCCTACGAGCAGTACTTC. Translation gives CAITKQSGLAGGLSYEQYF.

With respect to this clonotype: Sequence at one end of the junction differs from germline and may be a read error. This rearrangement joins TRBV7-9 to TRBJ2-7; the D is unclear. Germline-derived CDR1 and CDR2 are SEHNR and FQNEAQ (reference sequence). This CDR3 is built from 14 residues. DNA of the CDR3: TGTGCCAGCAGCTTAGAAGGGTGCGGCTACGGGCAGTACTTC. This encodes CASSLEGCGYGQYF.

At least ten counts were recorded for this clonotype. The chain joins TRBV18 to TRBJ2-2; D perhaps matches TRBD2 (5 bases). Germline CDR1 KGHSH, CDR2 LQKENI. CDR3 size: 15 residues. V lost 2 bases and J 5 bases, leaving 12 bases between the germline ends. The CDR3 here is CASSPMATGTGELFF. The CDR3 DNA reads as TGTGCCAGCTCACCAATGGCTACGGGGACCGGGGAGCTGTTTTTT.

Only one count was recorded for this clonotype. This sequence may be a read error, since a much larger clone differs from it by one base. This chain connects TRBV9 to TRBJ2-7, with 8 bases identical to TRBD1. Germline CDR1 and CDR2: SGDLS and YYNGEE. The CDR3 has 14 residues. The DNA for the CDR3 is TGTGCCAGCAGCGTAGAACAGGGGGGCTACGAGCACTACTTC. It encodes CASSVEQGGYEHYF.

The chain has TRBV7-8 and TRBJ2-5; D is uncertain. The CDR3 has 14 residues. CDR1 SGHVS and CDR2 FQNEAQ come from the germline V gene. Trimming cost V 6 bases and J 2 bases, with 13 bases left between them. CDR3 bases: TGTGCCAGCAGACCCGAGTGTGGGCAAGAGACCCAGTACTTC. Encoded protein: CASRPECGQETQYF. Full variable domain (remainder filled in from reference TRBV7-8 and TRBJ2-5): GAGVSQSPRYKVAKRGQDVALRCDPISGHVSLFWYQQALGQGPEFLTYFQNEAQLDKSGLPSDRFFAERPEGSVSTLKIQRTQQEDSAVYLCASRPECGQETQYFGPGTRLLVL.

This clonotype came up many times. This chain uses TRBV20-1 with TRBJ2-1, with 7 bases aligning to TRBD2. V dropped 0 bases and J dropped 5; count of bases not matched to a gene: 7. This CDR3 is 15 amino acids long. CDR1 is DFQATT and CDR2 is SNEGSKA in the germline V gene (reference sequence). The CDR3 spells CSARDIQRENNEQFF. The CDR3 DNA sequence: TGCAGTGCTAGAGATATCCAGCGGGAAAACAATGAGCAGTTCTTC.